This is a list of T cell receptor beta chains from one sample in a study of T-cell memory formation after mild COVID-19. TCRdb re-analysed the 5' RACE reads in MiXCR, keeping a single row per CDR3 protein. The sample has about 340,000 distinct CDR3 sequences; over 10% are singletons. Sequenced input: PBMCs or a T cell subset sorted from them (not recorded which). All receptors come from a man aged 18 to 35 who had mild COVID-19 (a few samples of this study predate the infection). Cell type and time point are not known. The CDR3 runs from the conserved cysteine through the conserved F or W.

j_gene | v_gene | CDR3aa
TRBJ1-3 | TRBV7-2 | CASSSDGGGGNTIYF
TRBJ1-5 | TRBV7-2 | CASSLDFRQDQPQHF
TRBJ2-5 | TRBV5-1 | CASSFPTGWEETQYF
TRBJ1-5 | TRBV5-1 | CASSFGTGGSNQPQHF
TRBJ2-1 | TRBV18 | CASSPPRAGDSEQFF
TRBJ2-6 | TRBV29-1 | CSVGTWASSGANVLTF
TRBJ2-5 | TRBV5-6 | CASSPRWGRQETQYF
TRBJ2-2 | TRBV7-2 | CASSLGDPNTGELFF
TRBJ2-3 | TRBV5-1 | CASSWGAGGRTDTQYF
TRBJ1-1 | TRBV5-1 | CASSWGRTMNTEAFF
TRBJ2-3 | TRBV15 | CATSRPTGAPGTDTQYF
TRBJ2-2 | TRBV7-6 | CASSLRGGQTNTGELFF
TRBJ1-2 | TRBV3-1 | CASSQEKGSYTF
TRBJ1-2 | TRBV4-1 | CASSQESGGANYGYTF
TRBJ1-3 | TRBV5-1 | CASSLGITSGNTIYF
TRBJ1-4 | TRBV12-3/TRBV12-4 | CASRMTGGDVEKLFF
TRBJ2-5 | TRBV6-1 | CASSEGGTGPQETQYF
TRBJ1-2 | TRBV12-3/TRBV12-4 | CASSSQGITNYGYTF
TRBJ2-1 | TRBV27 | CASSWERGGHEQFF
TRBJ2-3 | TRBV5-4 | CASRGQGSTDTQYF
TRBJ2-6 | TRBV6-5 | CASRNGRTGRGANVLTF
TRBJ2-2 | TRBV4-3 | CASSQDQTSGGSGELFF
TRBJ1-1 | TRBV25-1 | CASIGKNTEAFF
TRBJ2-5 | TRBV5-1 | CATGRPGETQYF
TRBJ2-6 | TRBV7-8 | CASGQTSGANVLTF
TRBJ1-4 | TRBV2 | CASRATGGGEKLFF
TRBJ2-1 | TRBV7-9 | CASSPRTPIDNEQFF
TRBJ2-5 | TRBV7-2 | CASSLRTIQETQYF
TRBJ2-5 | TRBV24-1 | CATSPSGVETQYF
TRBJ1-1 | TRBV30 | CAWDRDTEAFF
TRBJ1-1 | TRBV7-2 | CASTKPDRGLVFF
TRBJ2-3 | TRBV20-1 | CSARTGATQYF
TRBJ2-3 | TRBV27 | CASRSTGRTVEYF
TRBJ2-6 | TRBV23-1 | CASSPPTGAIGANVLTF
TRBJ1-2 | TRBV24-1 | CATSDPGRPYGYTF
TRBJ2-1 | TRBV7-2 | CASSVDGAYNEQFF
TRBJ1-5 | TRBV7-6 | CASSLRGDGQPQHF
TRBJ2-7 | TRBV4-2 | CASSPTYRADYEQYF
TRBJ1-5 | TRBV6-2/TRBV6-3 | CASSQLTGASRPQHF
TRBJ2-3 | TRBV29-1 | CSVLAGGSTDTQYF
TRBJ1-4 | TRBV5-1 | CASSGGTWVREKLFF
TRBJ1-6 | TRBV7-9 | CASSGGQSNSPLHF
TRBJ2-7 | TRBV12-3/TRBV12-4 | CASSLAQGGSTTLYEQYF
TRBJ1-5 | TRBV12-3/TRBV12-4 | CASSLARADQPQHF
TRBJ2-3 | TRBV18 | CASSSRDPRTDTQYF
TRBJ2-7 | TRBV30 | CAWSFNRFDEQYF
TRBJ2-1 | TRBV7-6 | CASSTLGDLGNEQFF
TRBJ2-3 | TRBV27 | CASSSSRADERYYTQYF
TRBJ2-1 | TRBV7-9 | CASSYYHEQFF
TRBJ1-2 | TRBV7-9 | CASSLVLTPEWGYYGYTF
TRBJ2-3 | TRBV4-1 | CASSRLVGGANDRDTQYF
TRBJ2-2 | TRBV28 | CASRRGGGGTGELFF
TRBJ1-1 | TRBV9 | CASSVDPTGIMNTEAFF
TRBJ2-7 | TRBV7-2 | CASSLGGFPLEQYF
TRBJ1-1 | TRBV3-1 | CASSLRAGDTEAFF